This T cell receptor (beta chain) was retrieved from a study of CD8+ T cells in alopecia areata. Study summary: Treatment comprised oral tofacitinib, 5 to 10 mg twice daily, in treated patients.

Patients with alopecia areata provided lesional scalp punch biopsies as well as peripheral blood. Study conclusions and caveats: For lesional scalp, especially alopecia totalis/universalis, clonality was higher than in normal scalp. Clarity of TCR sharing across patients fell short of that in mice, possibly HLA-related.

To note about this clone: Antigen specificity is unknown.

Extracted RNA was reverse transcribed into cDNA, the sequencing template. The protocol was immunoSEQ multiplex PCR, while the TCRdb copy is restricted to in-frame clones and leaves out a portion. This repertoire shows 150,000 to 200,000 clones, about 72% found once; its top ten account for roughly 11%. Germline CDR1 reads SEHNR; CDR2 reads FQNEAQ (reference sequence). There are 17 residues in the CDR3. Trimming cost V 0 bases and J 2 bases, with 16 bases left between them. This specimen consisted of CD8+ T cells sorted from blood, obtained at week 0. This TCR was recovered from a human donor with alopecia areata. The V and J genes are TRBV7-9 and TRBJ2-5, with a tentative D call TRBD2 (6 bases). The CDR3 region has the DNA TGTGCCAGCAGCTTAGCCCCCGGGACTCCCAAACAAGAGACCCAGTACTTC. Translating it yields CASSLAPGTPKQETQYF. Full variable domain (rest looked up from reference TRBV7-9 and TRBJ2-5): DTGVSQNPRHKITKRGQNVTFRCDPISEHNRLYWYRQTLGQGPEFLTYFQNEAQLEKSRLLSDRFSAERPKGSFSTLEIQRTEQGDSAMYLCASSLAPGTPKQETQYFGPGTRLLVL.